What follows are 30 T cell receptor beta chains derived from one specimen sequenced in a study of beta chain features in type 1 diabetes (dated by TCRdb to 2016 to 2019). General findings and caveats noted by the study authors: In all four CD4+ subsets, TCRB CDR3 length was moderately but significantly shorter in type 1 diabetes patients.

For these receptors, no antigen is known. Library preparation was by the immunoSEQ multiplex PCR assay. All of the isolated RNA was reverse transcribed with the High Capacity cDNA Reverse Transcription Kit, so expressed TCRB transcripts were sequenced. The clones in this table, taken by TCRdb from immuneACCESS, are in-frame only. Not every clone is retained; where verified, under half of the shortfall comes from an unresolved V gene, and the cause of the rest is unknown. For this sample the table gives fewer than 300,000 clones, of which roughly a tenth were detected only once. The ten largest clones add up to approximately 0.017% of the sample. Material for sequencing was naive CD4+ T cells from blood. What this sample's cell subset or site label stands for: true naive CD4+ T cells. These receptors were taken from a man aged 30 to 39 with type 1 diabetes.

V usage is TRBV18 and J usage is TRBJ2-3; 12 nucleotides align to TRBD2. Germline CDR1 is KGHSH and CDR2 is LQKENI. After removal of 3 bases from V and 3 bases from J, the junction contained 4 bases not matched to a gene. This CDR3 has 16 amino acids. The CDR3 nucleotides read TGTGCCAGCTCACCTACGACTAGCGGGGGTACAGATACGCAGTATTTT. It is translated as CASSPTTSGGTDTQYF.

The chain uses TRBV29-1 and TRBJ2-7, with D possibly TRBD2 on 5 matching bases. The germline V gene has CDR1 SQVTM and CDR2 ANQGSEA. With 1 base removed from V and 0 bases from J, the gap between germline ends came to 13 bases. The CDR3 runs 15 residues. The CDR3 DNA reads as TGCAGCGTTGAAGGATGGCAGGAGGCCTCCTACGAGCAGTACTTC. As protein: CSVEGWQEASYEQYF.

The chain has TRBV7-2 and TRBJ1-2; 8 nucleotides match TRBD1. This CDR3 spans 14 amino acids. V lost 4 bases to trimming and J lost 0 bases; unmatched junction nucleotides: 1. Germline V CDR1 and CDR2: SGHTA, FQGNSA. The CDR3 is CASSSGQANYGYTF. In DNA form, the CDR3 reads TGTGCCAGCAGCTCGGGACAGGCTAACTATGGCTACACCTTC.

This chain connects TRBV29-1 to TRBJ2-7, with TRBD2 identical over 8 bases. Per the germline V gene, CDR1 is SQVTM and CDR2 is ANQGSEA. The CDR3 has 12 amino acids. J gave up 5 bases and V 3 bases, and 3 bases lay outside the gene matches. CDR3 sequence (DNA): TGCAGCGTTGATGCCGGGGGGGACGAGCAGTACTTC. As protein: CSVDAGGDEQYF.

The V call is TRBV14, the J call TRBJ1-2, with a possible D match to TRBD1 (5 bases). The germline V gene has CDR1 SGHDN and CDR2 FVKESK. V was pared by 4 bases and J by 8 bases, with 14 bases between. The CDR3 is 13 amino acids. This CDR3 reads CASSRDYLGGYTF. CDR3 nucleotides: TGTGCCAGCAGCCGGGACTACCTGGGGGGCTACACCTTC.

The rearrangement links TRBV4-2 to TRBJ2-2; tentative D call: TRBD1 (6 bases). This CDR3 has 15 residues. V was trimmed by 2 bases and J by 3 bases, leaving 10 bases between them. Germline V gives CDR1 LGHNA, CDR2 YNFKEQ. The CDR3 here is CASSQPTGYTGELFF. CDR3 nucleotide sequence: TGTGCCAGCAGCCAACCGACAGGTTACACCGGGGAGCTGTTTTTT.

This clone was counted only a few times. This chain uses TRBV11-2 with TRBJ2-3, with a possible D match to TRBD1 (5 bases). The CDR3 runs 16 residues. Deletions cut 1 base from V and 0 bases from J, with 11 bases between. Looked up from germline, CDR1 is SGHAT and CDR2 is FQNNGV. CDR3: CASSLGVAGSTDTQYF. CDR3 DNA sequence: TGTGCCAGCAGCTTAGGGGTGGCAGGGAGCACAGATACGCAGTATTTT.

This clone turned up a few times. DNA of the CDR3: TGTGCCAGCAGTCCTATACCGGTTGGCTACACCTTC. Translation gives CASSPIPVGYTF. This chain joins TRBV2 and TRBJ1-2; unclear D gene. Deletions cut 5 bases from V and 7 bases from J, with 11 bases between. This CDR3 is built from 12 residues. Per germline, CDR1 SNHLY and CDR2 FYNNEI.

There are many counts of this clone. The rearrangement joins TRBV19 to TRBJ2-2, with 8 bases aligning to TRBD2. The CDR3 runs 13 residues. Germline V lookup: CDR1 LNHDA, CDR2 SQIVND (reference sequence). The CDR3 DNA reads as TGTGCAACCGAGCGGGGGTACACCGGGGAGCTGTTTTTT. Its protein is CATERGYTGELFF.

The chain employs TRBV4-1 and TRBJ1-2; 7 bases align to TRBD1. Germline CDR1 MGHRA, CDR2 YSYEKL. The CDR3 totals 13 residues. V lost 5 bases to trimming and J lost 8 bases; unmatched junction nucleotides: 8. In nucleotides, the CDR3 is TGCGCCAGCAGCGTAACAGGGGTTGAGGGCTACACCTTC. Translating gives CASSVTGVEGYTF.

This clone occurred a few times. V is TRBV15 and J is TRBJ1-1, with 7 bases fitting TRBD1. This CDR3 is 15 amino acids long. Trimming took 5 bases from V and 3 from J; bases not matched to a gene: 9. Germline assignment: CDR1 LNHNV and CDR2 YYDKDF (reference sequence). CDR3 nucleotide sequence: TGTGCCACCAGCCGGCTTAACACAGGGGACACTGAAGCTTTCTTT. Amino acid sequence: CATSRLNTGDTEAFF.

This clone showed up just a few times. The CDR3, as DNA: TGTGCCTGGAGTGTTGCGGCAGGGGGACGTGGAGAGCAGTACTTC. Translating gives CAWSVAAGGRGEQYF. The chain couples TRBV30 to TRBJ2-7; 7 nucleotides match TRBD1. The trim removed 0 bases at V and 7 bases at J, leaving 12 bases unmatched. Germline CDR1 reads GTSNPN; CDR2 reads SVGIG (reference sequence). This CDR3 has 15 residues.

The V call is TRBV9, the J call TRBJ1-2; TRBD1 matches at 9 bases. V lost 5 bases to trimming and J lost 6 bases; unmatched junction nucleotides: 11. This CDR3 region has 15 residues. Germline-derived CDR1 and CDR2 are SGDLS and YYNGEE. CDR3 bases: TGTGCCAGCAGGCTAGGACAGGGGACGACTGATGGCTACACCTTC. It is translated as CASRLGQGTTDGYTF.

Of note for this clone: In the same sample, other DNA sequences code for this CDR3. The genes are TRBV9 and TRBJ2-2; a possible D gene is TRBD2 (6 bases). This CDR3 region has 15 residues. Trimming took off 2 bases at V and 0 bases at J, with 8 bases between the two ends. Looked up from germline, CDR1 is SGDLS and CDR2 is YYNGEE. CDR3 in amino acids: CASSVSGTNTGELFF. CDR3 nucleotide sequence: TGTGCCAGCAGCGTTAGCGGAACGAACACCGGGGAGCTGTTTTTT.

Only a few counts were recorded for this clone. This rearrangement joins TRBV7-2 to TRBJ2-7; D not resolved. Germline CDR1 and CDR2: SGHTA and FQGNSA. Trimming left V 2 bases short and J 7 bases short, with 9 bases between. This CDR3 is 12 amino acids long. Written as DNA, the CDR3 is TGTGCCAGCAGCTTAACGGAGCGTGAGCAGTACTTC. Translation: CASSLTEREQYF.

The J gene is TRBJ2-2, the V gene TRBV7-3, with 10 positions matching TRBD1. V dropped 5 bases and J dropped 2; count of bases not matched to a gene: 8. The CDR3 is 17 residues long. In germline, CDR1 is SGHTA, CDR2 FQGTGA. The CDR3 DNA reads TGTGCCAGCAGCCTCGGGACAGGGGTGGATAACACCGGGGAGCTGTTTTTT. It specifies CASSLGTGVDNTGELFF.

This clone turned up a few times. The rearrangement uses TRBV10-3 and TRBJ2-6; D is uncertain. Trimming shortened V by 8 bases and J by 2 bases, and 10 bases separated the two germline ends. Germline CDR1 ENHRY, CDR2 SYGVKD. The CDR3 contains 14 residues. CDR3 protein: CAILPSPGANVLTF. The CDR3 nucleotides are TGTGCCATCTTGCCGAGTCCTGGGGCCAACGTCCTGACTTTC.

This clone occurred a few times. The chain uses TRBV9 and TRBJ2-5, with 8 bases fitting TRBD2. Looked up from germline, CDR1 is SGDLS and CDR2 is YYNGEE. The CDR3 has 15 residues. J was trimmed by 5 bases and V by 2 bases; bases with no gene match: 8. The CDR3 region has the DNA TGTGCCAGCAGCGTCATGGGGGAGCGGGAGGAGACCCAGTACTTC. Its protein product is CASSVMGEREETQYF.

J is TRBJ2-7 and V is TRBV30, with 11 bases matching TRBD2. Losses at the gene ends were 4 bases for V and 5 bases for J; bases not matched to a gene: 4. The CDR3 runs 13 residues. Germline V CDR1 and CDR2: GTSNPN, SVGIG (reference sequence). The CDR3 DNA follows: TGTGCCTGGATCACTAGCGGGGGAAACGAGCAGTACTTC. It specifies CAWITSGGNEQYF.

The chain is built from TRBV9 and TRBJ2-1; D is possibly TRBD2 (5 bases). From germline, CDR1 is SGDLS and CDR2 YYNGEE. The CDR3 length is 14 residues. V lost 4 bases and J 8 bases, leaving 16 bases between the germline ends. The CDR3 nucleotides are TGTGCCAGCAGCCTTTTTTTTAGCGACCATGAGCAGTTCTTC. It is translated as CASSLFFSDHEQFF.

The chain carries TRBV6-5 and TRBJ2-5; 13 bases line up with TRBD2. V was pared by 5 bases and J by 4 bases, with 4 bases of the junction left unmatched. The CDR3 length is 15 residues. The germline gives CDR1 MNHEY, CDR2 SVGAGI. CDR3 coding DNA: TGTGCCAGCAGTAAGGGACTAGCGGGGTCAGAGACCCAGTACTTC. Residues: CASSKGLAGSETQYF.

V and J are TRBV7-2 and TRBJ2-7; D perhaps matches TRBD1 (5 bases). Germline loops: CDR1 SGHTA, CDR2 FQGNSA. Trimming left V 5 bases short and J 4 bases short, with 21 bases between. The CDR3 has 16 residues. The CDR3 DNA reads as TGTGCCAGCAGCCTCGCAGGGCTCCGCAAAGGGTACGAGCAGTACTTC. The encoded protein is CASSLAGLRKGYEQYF.

V gene TRBV5-1 combines with J gene TRBJ2-3; a possible D gene is TRBD1 (5 bases). V lost 0 bases to trimming and J lost 2 bases, with 13 bases between them. CDR1 is SGHRS, CDR2 YFSETQ, per germline. This CDR3 has 16 amino acids. This CDR3 is CASSLAGHFITDTQYF. The CDR3 nucleotides read TGCGCCAGCAGCTTGGCAGGGCACTTCATCACAGATACGCAGTATTTT. The whole variable domain, filled in from reference TRBV5-1 and TRBJ2-3, reads KAGVTQTPRYLIKTRGQQVTLSCSPISGHRSVSWYQQTPGQGLQFLFEYFSETQRNKGNFPGRFSGRQFSNSRSEMNVSTLELGDSALYLCASSLAGHFITDTQYFGPGTRLTVL.

The rearrangement joins TRBV5-1 to TRBJ2-1; 8 positions match TRBD2. This CDR3 comprises 14 residues. The V gene's germline CDR1 is SGHRS and CDR2 YFSETQ. After removal of 4 bases from V and 10 bases from J, the junction contained 10 bases not matched to a gene. The CDR3 DNA follows: TGCGCCAGCAGCCTCATTCCGGGGGGGCCGGAGCAGTTCTTC. Translated: CASSLIPGGPEQFF. The complete variable domain, with remaining parts taken from reference TRBV5-1 and TRBJ2-1, reads KAGVTQTPRYLIKTRGQQVTLSCSPISGHRSVSWYQQTPGQGLQFLFEYFSETQRNKGNFPGRFSGRQFSNSRSEMNVSTLELGDSALYLCASSLIPGGPEQFFGPGTRLTVL.

The chain couples TRBV25-1 to TRBJ1-1; D gene ambiguous. This CDR3 is 11 amino acids long. Trimming stripped 4 bases from V and 3 bases from J, with 3 bases between. The germline CDR1 and CDR2 sequences are MGHDK and SYGVNS. CDR3 amino acids: CASSVDTEAFF. Written as DNA, the CDR3 is TGTGCCAGCAGTGTCGACACTGAAGCTTTCTTT.

DNA for the CDR3: TGTGCCAGCAATGGAGCGGGGGGGTACACCGGGGAGCTGTTTTTT. Its translation: CASNGAGGYTGELFF. The chain employs TRBV2 and TRBJ2-2, with 10 bases identical to TRBD2. The CDR3 has 15 residues. Germline CDR1 SNHLY, CDR2 FYNNEI. J gave up 3 bases and V 7 bases, and 5 bases lay outside the gene matches. Looking up the rest from reference TRBV2 and TRBJ2-2 gives the full variable domain: EPEVTQTPSHQVTQMGQEVILRCVPISNHLYFYWYRQILGQKVEFLVSFYNNEISEKSEIFDDQFSVERPDGSNFTLKIRSTKLEDSAMYFCASNGAGGYTGELFFGEGSRLTVL.

The CDR3 nucleotides are TGTGCCAGCAGCCTCGAGGGGGCCGGGCAGTACTTC. It is translated as CASSLEGAGQYF. V usage is TRBV7-2 and J usage is TRBJ2-7, with TRBD1 identical over 7 bases. Losses at the gene ends were 5 bases for V and 9 bases for J; bases not matched to a gene: 7. The CDR3 spans 12 residues. The germline V gene encodes CDR1 SGHTA and CDR2 FQGNSA.

This clone was seen a handful of times. The chain links TRBV18 to TRBJ2-1, with D unclear. Germline-derived CDR1 and CDR2 are KGHSH and LQKENI. Trimming left V 3 bases short and J 9 bases short, with 9 bases between. The CDR3 is made up of 12 amino acids. CDR3 sequence: CASSPSSAEQFF. The CDR3 DNA follows: TGTGCCAGCTCACCTAGCAGTGCTGAGCAGTTCTTC.

The chain combines TRBV18 with TRBJ1-5; D is perhaps TRBD1 (6 bases). CDR1 KGHSH and CDR2 LQKENI come from the germline V gene. Trimming left V 3 bases short and J 2 bases short, with 8 bases between. There are 14 residues in the CDR3. The CDR3 here is CASSPAGGNQPQHF. The CDR3 DNA reads TGTGCCAGCTCACCCGCAGGGGGCAATCAGCCCCAGCATTTT. Supplemented by reference TRBV18 and TRBJ1-5, the full variable domain reads NAGVMQNPRHLVRRRGQEARLRCSPMKGHSHVYWYRQLPEEGLKFMVYLQKENIIDESGMPKERFSAEFPKEGPSILRIQQVVRGDSAAYFCASSPAGGNQPQHFGDGTRLSIL.

This clone has a handful of counts. The rearrangement joins TRBV30 to TRBJ2-2, with D perhaps matching TRBD2 (6 bases). CDR3 length: 12 residues. V lost 3 bases and J lost 7, with 9 bases in between. Germline V gene data show CDR1 as GTSNPN and CDR2 as SVGIG (reference sequence). This CDR3 reads CAWRRGFGELFF. CDR3 sequence (DNA): TGTGCCTGGAGGCGGGGATTCGGGGAGCTGTTTTTT.